This T cell receptor (beta chain) was documented in a study of PD-L1 blockade in urothelial cancer. Looking at the study overall: Most patients, about 90% of the roughly 29, were males with bladder-origin cancer. Specimens of blood held a median count of 141,255 T cells. Study findings and constraints: Having blood TCR clonality under the median before treatment predicted better survival.

As to this clone: The antigen is not known.

The germline V gene encodes CDR1 SGHRS and CDR2 YFSETQ. CDR3 size: 15 residues. The germline V and J ends were trimmed by 1 base and 5 bases, with 13 bases remaining between them. Sequencing used immunoSEQ multiplex PCR; TCRdb keeps in-frame clones, though not all of them. The table lists about 79,000 clones, about 85% of them singletons. Time point: pretreatment peripheral blood. Samples were collected from each patient before treatment and during treatment. Each patient gave between 1 and 8 of them in total. Source: PBMCs, taken around atezolizumab (anti-PD-L1) treatment. The origin of this receptor is a man aged 35-49 years with urothelial cancer. The V gene is TRBV5-1, the J gene TRBJ2-1, with D perhaps TRBD2 (5 bases). CDR3 DNA sequence: TGCGCCAGCAGCTTGAGTGGTAGCGCCCACAATGAGCAGTTCTTC. It yields the protein CASSLSGSAHNEQFF.